The sequence of this T cell receptor (beta chain) was determined in a study of Tregs in tolerant kidney transplant recipients. Recipients received nonmyeloablative bone marrow transplants from related graft donors, with transient mixed chimerism. CD4+CD25+CD127- Tregs, CD4+CD25- non-Tregs, CD4 and CD8 cells were sorted. Libraries were prepared by immunoSEQ multiplex PCR; TCRdb keeps only in-frame clonotypes and omits some of them. The sample has around 61,000 clones; approximately 87% are singletons. The sequences come from CD4+ T cells from blood (PBMCs), collected 6 months after the transplant. The source is a human patient who received a combined kidney and bone marrow transplant. Some T cells may be supplied by the graft donor.

CDR3 bases: TGTGCCACCAGCAGAGATCTGGCTAGCAGAATCACAGATACGCAGTATTTT. It encodes CATSRDLASRITDTQYF. The rearrangement links TRBV15 to TRBJ2-3, with D tentatively TRBD2 (5 bases). Deletions cut 0 bases from V and 2 bases from J, with 15 bases between. This CDR3 comprises 17 residues. Germline CDR1 is LNHNV and CDR2 is YYDKDF (reference sequence).